Shown below are 31 T cell receptor beta chains from a single sample sequenced in a study of post-analysis software for immune sequencing data. The antigens for these receptors are not known. Study-level findings and limits: A few TRBV segments were significantly more frequent in patients than in controls. TRBV5-6, TRBV5-1 and TRBV20-1 were among these segments.

Carried by the TCR beta cDNA libraries were unique molecular identifiers. TCRdb re-called the PCR reads through MiXCR, storing one row per CDR3 protein. Among hundreds of thousands of distinct CDR3 sequences listed, roughly 50% were seen once. Material: blood. The receptors derive from a girl under 18 with multiple sclerosis.

CDR3 nucleotide sequence: TGTGCCAGCAGCCCCCGGACTAGCGGGGGGGAAGAGACCCAGTACTTC. This gives the protein CASSPRTSGGEETQYF. The chain joins TRBV7-2 to TRBJ2-5, with 15 positions matching TRBD2. Germline V gives CDR1 SGHTA, CDR2 FQGNSA. The CDR3 sequence is 16 residues long. V was pared by 5 bases and J by 3 bases, with 4 bases of the junction left unmatched.

The DNA for the CDR3 is TGTGCCAGCTCACCACTAGGGACAGGTCACAATGAGCAGTTCTTC. Its translation is CASSPLGTGHNEQFF. The rearrangement joins TRBV18 to TRBJ2-1; 8 bases match TRBD1. CDR1 and CDR2 from the germline V gene are KGHSH and LQKENI. V lost 1 base to trimming and J lost 5 bases; unmatched junction nucleotides: 4. The CDR3 totals 15 residues.

A few counts support this clonotype. V and J are TRBV6-5 and TRBJ2-7; 8 bases map to TRBD2. The germline gives CDR1 MNHEY, CDR2 SVGAGI. The CDR3 is 17 amino acids. The V segment lost 0 bases and the J segment 1 base; nucleotides outside the gene matches: 8. The CDR3 sequence: CASSYSIVGGGSYEQYF. The CDR3 DNA follows: TGTGCCAGCAGTTACTCGATCGTCGGGGGGGGTTCCTACGAGCAGTACTTC.

The genes are TRBV6-1 and TRBJ2-1; D gene ambiguous. The CDR3 sequence is 15 residues long. V dropped 7 bases and J dropped 1 base, with 14 bases sitting between them. Germline CDR1 is MNHNS and CDR2 is SASEGT. The CDR3 spells CASTLDLISYNEQFF. CDR3 coding DNA: TGTGCCAGCACCCTGGATCTAATATCCTACAATGAGCAGTTCTTC.

This chain links TRBV12-3 or TRBV12-4 with TRBJ2-1; D unclear. The CDR3 spans 16 residues. V shed 3 bases and J shed 0 bases, with 12 bases lying between them. The CDR3 DNA reads TGTGCCAGCAGTTTGCCCGGTCCCGGCTCCTACAATGAGCAGTTCTTC. The encoded protein is CASSLPGPGSYNEQFF.

The rearrangement joins TRBV7-9 to TRBJ2-3; D gene unclear. Germline V gene sequence: CDR1 SEHNR, CDR2 FQNEAQ (reference sequence). CDR3 length: 16 amino acids. V lost 3 bases, J lost 3 bases, and 16 bases lay in between. The CDR3 nucleotides read TGTGCCAGCAGCTTTAGTCCCCCCGAATGGACAGATACGCAGTATTTT. It translates to CASSFSPPEWTDTQYF. The complete variable domain, with remaining parts taken from reference TRBV7-9 and TRBJ2-3, reads DTGVSQNPRHKITKRGQNVTFRCDPISEHNRLYWYRQTLGQGPEFLTYFQNEAQLEKSRLLSDRFSAERPKGSFSTLEIQRTEQGDSAMYLCASSFSPPEWTDTQYFGPGTRLTVL.

The chain recombines TRBV9 with TRBJ2-1, with 12 bases fitting TRBD1. Germline V lookup: CDR1 SGDLS, CDR2 YYNGEE. The CDR3 spans 16 residues. V was pared by 0 bases and J by 6 bases, with 4 bases of the junction left unmatched. CDR3 DNA sequence: TGTGCCAGCAGCGTAGTCGCGGGACAGGGGGCCAATGAGCAGTTCTTC. This gives the protein CASSVVAGQGANEQFF.

This clonotype was counted only a few times. The gene calls are TRBV18 and TRBJ1-2; 7 positions match TRBD1. This CDR3 has 16 amino acids. V lost 0 bases, J lost 3 bases, and 7 bases stayed unmatched. From germline, CDR1 is KGHSH and CDR2 LQKENI. The CDR3 DNA follows: TGTGCCAGCTCACCACCGTTAGGGGGCCGGGACTATGGCTACACCTTC. Residues: CASSPPLGGRDYGYTF.

In this sample, this clonotype turned up once. The genes are TRBV3-1 and TRBJ1-5; D might be TRBD1 (5 bases). This CDR3 spans 16 amino acids. Deletions cut 0 bases from V and 6 bases from J, with 15 bases between. Germline V lookup: CDR1 LGHDT, CDR2 YNNKEL (reference sequence). The chain's CDR3 is CASSQDGTGYGQPQHF. CDR3 in DNA: TGTGCCAGCAGCCAAGATGGGACGGGATACGGTCAGCCCCAGCATTTT. Looking up the rest from reference TRBV3-1 and TRBJ1-5 gives the full variable domain: DTAVSQTPKYLVTQMGNDKSIKCEQNLGHDTMYWYKQDSKKFLKIMFSYNNKELIINETVPNRFSPKSPDKAHLNLHINSLELGDSAVYFCASSQDGTGYGQPQHFGDGTRLSIL.

The sample holds a few counts of this clonotype. The chain has TRBV7-2 and TRBJ1-2, with 7 bases aligning to TRBD1. The germline CDR1 and CDR2 sequences are SGHTA and FQGNSA. The J segment lost 3 bases and the V segment lost 3 bases, leaving 10 bases of the junction unmatched. This CDR3 contains 16 residues. CDR3 residues: CASSLEPGQPHYGYTF. CDR3 DNA: TGTGCCAGCAGCTTGGAACCGGGACAGCCTCACTATGGCTACACCTTC. Full variable domain (outside the CDR3, taken from reference TRBV7-2 and TRBJ1-2): GAGVSQSPSNKVTEKGKDVELRCDPISGHTALYWYRQSLGQGLEFLIYFQGNSAPDKSGLPSDRFSAERTGGSVSTLTIQRTQQEDSAVYLCASSLEPGQPHYGYTFGSGTRLTVV.

The V call is TRBV6-6, the J call TRBJ1-2; 8 nucleotides match TRBD1. Germline V lookup: CDR1 MNHNY, CDR2 SVGAGI (reference sequence). This CDR3 is 15 amino acids long. V trimming: 6 bases; J trimming: 3 bases; junction bases outside the gene matches: 9. Written as DNA, the CDR3 is TGTGCCAGCAGGCTCCCTCCGGGACAGGACTATGGCTACACCTTC. Residues: CASRLPPGQDYGYTF.

The chain employs TRBV10-2 and TRBJ2-1, with D unclear. The ends were cut back, 10 bases at V and 0 bases at J, with 13 bases in the middle. The CDR3 runs to 14 residues. The V gene's germline CDR1 is WSHSY and CDR2 SAAADI. CDR3 DNA: TGCGCCACCCAGCGCCTAAGCTCCTACAATGAGCAGTTCTTC. This sequence encodes CATQRLSSYNEQFF.

Comment on this clonotype: Compared with germline, one end of the junction differs, possibly owing to a read error. The V call is TRBV5-1, the J call TRBJ1-5; 9 bases agree with TRBD1. Per germline, CDR1 SGHRS and CDR2 YFSETQ. This CDR3 is 14 amino acids long. The CDR3 nucleotides are TGTGCCAGCAGTCCGGACAGGGGTGATCAGCCCCAGCATTTT. It is translated as CASSPDRGDQPQHF. The entire variable domain, with the rest obtained from reference TRBV5-1 and TRBJ1-5, is as follows: KAGVTQTPRYLIKTRGQQVTLSCSPISGHRSVSWYQQTPGQGLQFLFEYFSETQRNKGNFPGRFSGRQFSNSRSEMNVSTLELGDSALYLCASSPDRGDQPQHFGDGTRLSIL.

This clonotype turned up a few times. The chain joins TRBV20-1 to TRBJ2-5; unclear D gene. This CDR3 comprises 13 residues. Per germline, CDR1 DFQATT and CDR2 SNEGSKA (reference sequence). V lost 6 bases, J lost 1 base, and 12 bases lay in between. The CDR3 bases are TGCAGTGCCGGCGCTCCGGGCCAAGAGACCCAGTACTTC. Translated, it gives CSAGAPGQETQYF.

The sample holds a few counts of this clonotype. The chain has TRBV6-6 and TRBJ1-2, with a tentative D call TRBD1 (6 bases). V gave up 9 bases and J gave up 7 bases, with 18 bases separating them. The CDR3 spans 13 residues. Per germline, CDR1 MNHNY and CDR2 SVGAGI (reference sequence). Here the CDR3 DNA reads TGTGCCAGTTGGGGGGCAGCCCGGGGTGGCTACACCTTC. This gives the protein CASWGAARGGYTF.

The chain combines TRBV3-1 with TRBJ2-7, with D hard to call. The CDR3 covers 14 residues. Between the trimmed V and J ends, which lost 0 bases and 2 bases, there was a span of 8 bases. Per the germline V gene, CDR1 is LGHDT and CDR2 is YNNKEL (reference sequence). The CDR3 DNA reads as TGTGCCAGCAGCCAAGATCCGGGCCCCTACGAGCAGTACTTC. Translated, it gives CASSQDPGPYEQYF.

The chain links TRBV28 to TRBJ2-1; D remains unclear. Trimming took 3 bases from V and 5 from J, leaving 2 bases between them. Germline CDR1 is MDHEN and CDR2 is SYDVKM. This CDR3 comprises 11 residues. CDR3: CASSFDNEQFF. The CDR3 DNA follows: TGTGCCAGCAGTTTCGACAATGAGCAGTTCTTC.

This clonotype has more than one count but fewer than ten. The chain has TRBV12-3 or TRBV12-4 and TRBJ1-2; D is perhaps TRBD1 (5 bases). V dropped 5 bases and J dropped 7 bases, with 11 bases sitting between them. This CDR3 is 12 amino acids long. CDR3 nucleotide sequence: TGTGCCAGCAGTCACCCGACAGCTGGCTACACCTTC. It encodes CASSHPTAGYTF.

The chain combines TRBV10-3 with TRBJ1-5; 11 bases agree with TRBD1. The CDR3 loop spans 15 amino acids. CDR1 is ENHRY and CDR2 is SYGVKD in the germline V gene. With 3 bases clipped from V and 5 bases from J, the junction kept 3 bases outside the gene matches. The CDR3 nucleotides are TGTGCCATCAGTGAAGGACAGGGGGCGGATCAGCCCCAGCATTTT. The encoded protein is CAISEGQGADQPQHF.

This clonotype was observed a handful of times. The V and J genes are TRBV12-3 or TRBV12-4 and TRBJ2-1, with D perhaps given as TRBD1 or TRBD2 (6 bases each). This CDR3 region has 17 residues. V dropped 6 bases and J dropped 7 bases, with 25 bases sitting between them. The CDR3 coding sequence is TGTGCCAGCAGCCGAAAGTCTTGGGGGCGGGACGGAAATGAGCAGTTCTTC. It specifies CASSRKSWGRDGNEQFF.

The V and J genes are TRBV3-1 and TRBJ2-7; 9 bases line up with TRBD2. This CDR3 contains 15 residues. V shed 0 bases and J 5 bases; nucleotides not matched to a gene: 5. Germline values: CDR1 LGHDT, CDR2 YNNKEL (reference sequence). CDR3 in amino acids: CASSQDAGGAHEQYF. Here the CDR3 DNA reads TGTGCCAGCAGCCAAGATGCGGGAGGGGCTCACGAGCAGTACTTC.

This clonotype was recorded a few times. J is TRBJ2-7 and V is TRBV2, with TRBD1 matching over 11 bases. CDR1 SNHLY and CDR2 FYNNEI come from the germline V gene. The CDR3 extends over 15 amino acids. V lost 6 bases, J lost 3 bases, and 7 bases stayed unmatched. The CDR3 protein is CASRVGTGGGYEQYF. The CDR3 DNA reads TGTGCCAGCAGGGTAGGGACAGGGGGAGGCTACGAGCAGTACTTC.

V is TRBV18 and J is TRBJ2-5; D not resolved. The germline V gene has CDR1 KGHSH and CDR2 LQKENI. CDR3 length: 14 residues. The germline V and J ends were trimmed by 0 bases and 1 base, with 6 bases remaining between them. CDR3 in DNA: TGTGCCAGCTCACCACCCAGCAGCCAAGAGACCCAGTACTTC. Amino acid sequence: CASSPPSSQETQYF.

This chain connects TRBV20-1 to TRBJ2-1, with D perhaps matching TRBD2 (6 bases). The CDR3 is 17 amino acids. Germline CDR1 and CDR2: DFQATT and SNEGSKA (reference sequence). The ends were cut back, 0 bases at V and 5 bases at J, with 20 bases in the middle. CDR3 nucleotide sequence: TGCAGTGCTAGAGATTGGCGACGGGAGAGCCTGAACAATGAGCAGTTCTTC. As protein: CSARDWRRESLNNEQFF.

CDR3 protein: CASSLRWARDSRMNTEAFF. In DNA, the CDR3 is TGCGCCAGCAGCTTGAGGTGGGCCCGGGACAGTCGGATGAACACTGAAGCTTTCTTT. The chain couples TRBV5-1 to TRBJ1-1; TRBD1 aligns across 7 bases. V shed 1 base, J shed 0 bases, and the junction held 15 bases outside the gene matches. The CDR3 is 19 residues long. CDR1 SGHRS and CDR2 YFSETQ come from the germline V gene.

This clonotype was seen only once. This chain links TRBV5-1 with TRBJ2-1; D perhaps matches TRBD2 (6 bases). The J call may be in error: the DNA end matches TRBJ2-7 better. This CDR3 has 15 amino acids. The V gene's germline CDR1 is SGHRS and CDR2 YFSETQ. The CDR3 region is CASSLGGVSYNEQYF. In nucleotides, the CDR3 is TGCGCCAGCAGCTTGGGGGGGGTCTCCTACAATGAGCAGTACTTC.

On this clonotype itself: Compared with germline, one end of the junction differs, possibly owing to a read error. The chain couples TRBV5-1 to TRBJ2-5, with a possible D match to TRBD2 (6 bases). Germline assignment: CDR1 SGHRS and CDR2 YFSETQ. This CDR3 spans 14 amino acids. In DNA, the CDR3 is TGTGCCAGCAGTTTAAGCGGGCAGCAAGAGACCCAGTACTTC. This translates into CASSLSGQQETQYF.

The chain carries TRBV5-1 and TRBJ2-1; 12 positions match TRBD1. Germline V gene lookup returns CDR1 SGHRS and CDR2 YFSETQ. The CDR3 runs to 16 residues. J gave up 7 bases and V 4 bases, and 9 bases lay outside the gene matches. CDR3 loop: CASSGDRGLGSNEQFF. CDR3 DNA sequence: TGCGCCAGCAGCGGGGACAGGGGGCTGGGTTCTAATGAGCAGTTCTTC.

This clonotype appeared a few times. The genes are TRBV12-3 or TRBV12-4 and TRBJ1-2; D remains unclear. Between the trimmed V and J ends, which lost 3 bases and 1 base, there was a span of 3 bases. The CDR3 runs to 12 residues. CDR3 sequence (DNA): TGTGCCAGCAGTTTTAGTAACTATGGCTACACCTTC. It translates to CASSFSNYGYTF.

V is TRBV20-1 and J is TRBJ2-1; 8 nucleotides align to TRBD2. In germline, CDR1 is DFQATT, CDR2 SNEGSKA (reference sequence). This CDR3 is 15 amino acids long. Unmatched junction bases numbered 11, after V lost 6 bases and J lost 4 bases. CDR3 amino acids: CSAHSGTRGYNEQFF. Written as DNA, the CDR3 is TGCAGTGCCCACTCTGGGACTAGAGGATACAATGAGCAGTTCTTC.

The table lists this clonotype with a few counts. V and J are TRBV6-5 and TRBJ2-4, with unresolved D. The end of the DNA is better explained by TRBJ2-7, so the J call may be wrong. The CDR3 covers 14 residues. The germline gives CDR1 MNHEY, CDR2 SVGAGI. The CDR3 DNA follows: TGTGCCAGCAGTTACGACTCCTCCTTCTACGAGCAGTACTTC. Translation: CASSYDSSFYEQYF.